The 4 T cell receptor beta chains below were found in one sample sequenced in a study of OX40 agonist ivuxolimab in advanced cancers. Some clones are missing from TCRdb's copy, which holds only in-frame ones; the method was immunoSEQ multiplex PCR. Of fewer than 90,000 clones in the sample, 85% were seen once. Material: CD4+ or CD8+ T cells sorted from blood, obtained in a trial of the OX40 agonist ivuxolimab. These receptors all come from an adult with an advanced solid tumor such as melanoma, head and neck, liver or kidney cancer.

This chain uses TRBV7-3 with TRBJ2-3; D unclear. CDR3 size: 14 residues. The germline V gene has CDR1 SGHTA and CDR2 FQGTGA. Trimming took 5 bases from V and 1 from J, leaving 10 bases between them. The CDR3 region has the DNA TGTGCCAGCAGCCCCCTCGCTGGCACAGATACGCAGTATTTT. Residues: CASSPLAGTDTQYF.

The chain joins TRBV7-2 to TRBJ2-5, with D possibly being TRBD1 (5 bases). The CDR3 covers 15 residues. The V end lost 2 bases, the J end lost 4 bases, and 14 bases lay between the germline ends. Looked up from germline, CDR1 is SGHTA and CDR2 is FQGNSA. CDR3 in DNA: TGTGCCAGCAGCTTACAGGGATCTGTTGGAGAGACCCAGTACTTC. This encodes CASSLQGSVGETQYF.

The rearrangement uses TRBV6-7 and TRBJ1-2, with 11 nucleotides matching TRBD1. TRBV6-7 is classed as an ORF, of uncertain function. J was trimmed by 5 bases and V by 6 bases; bases with no gene match: 5. The CDR3 has 14 residues. CDR3 coding DNA: TGTGCCAGCAGACGGACAGGGGGCGTATATGGCTACACCTTC. The encoded protein is CASRRTGGVYGYTF.

Only one count was recorded for this clone. The rearrangement uses TRBV5-1 and TRBJ2-7; D is unclear. This CDR3 is built from 16 residues. V was shortened by 3 bases and J by 3 bases, with 19 bases between the two germline ends. CDR1 is SGHRS, CDR2 YFSETQ, per germline. The CDR3 DNA follows: TGCGCCAGCAGCTCCCGAACTCCTGATCCCTTCTACGAGCAGTACTTC. It translates to CASSSRTPDPFYEQYF.